Shown below are 14 T cell receptor beta chains from a single sample sequenced in a study of T-cell memory formation after mild COVID-19. TCRdb reprocessed the 5' RACE reads with MiXCR, giving one entry per CDR3 protein. This repertoire shows hundreds of thousands of distinct CDR3 sequences, around 24% found once; its top ten account for 8.5% to 9%. Sequencing was done on a sample of PBMCs or a T cell subset sorted from them (not recorded which). The receptors come from an adult woman who had mild COVID-19 (a few samples of this study predate the infection). Cell type and time point are not known.

The table lists this clonotype with a few counts. The chain recombines TRBV7-2 with TRBJ2-7; D is possibly TRBD2 (5 bases). Deletions cut 3 bases from V and 3 bases from J, with 12 bases between. CDR1 SGHTA and CDR2 FQGNSA come from the germline V gene. The CDR3 runs 14 residues. The CDR3 nucleotides read TGTGCCAGCAGCTTCGACTACCAACACTACGAGCAGTACTTC. Translated: CASSFDYQHYEQYF. The variable domain in full, with the rest retrieved from reference TRBV7-2 and TRBJ2-7, is GAGVSQSPSNKVTEKGKDVELRCDPISGHTALYWYRQSLGQGLEFLIYFQGNSAPDKSGLPSDRFSAERTGGSVSTLTIQRTQQEDSAVYLCASSFDYQHYEQYFGPGTRLTVT.

This clonotype appeared a few times. The chain couples TRBV6-2 or TRBV6-3 to TRBJ2-3; D unresolved. Per germline, CDR1 MNHEY and CDR2 SVGEGT. The CDR3 spans 13 residues. V lost 2 bases and J 7 bases, leaving 10 bases between the germline ends. The CDR3 loop reads CASSYDSQYTQYF. CDR3 DNA sequence: TGTGCCAGCAGTTACGACTCTCAATATACGCAGTATTTT.

This clonotype was observed a few times. This chain connects TRBV6-4 to TRBJ2-7; no clear D gene. The CDR3 has 11 residues. In germline, CDR1 is MRHNA, CDR2 SNTAGT. The CDR3 bases are TGTGCCAGCAGTGAGGATCAGGAACCTTTGGTC. It translates to CASSEDQEPLV.

This chain connects TRBV7-2 to TRBJ2-3, with a tentative D call TRBD2 (5 bases). Trimming took off 5 bases at V and 6 bases at J, with 9 bases between the two ends. Germline loops: CDR1 SGHTA, CDR2 FQGNSA. The CDR3 totals 12 residues. The CDR3 DNA reads as TGTGCCAGCAGCCCGGGGAAGGATACGCAGTATTTT. It yields the protein CASSPGKDTQYF.

This clonotype turned up a few times. The gene calls are TRBV18 and TRBJ2-3; D remains unclear. Germline V CDR1 and CDR2: KGHSH, LQKENI. This CDR3 is 13 amino acids long. V was trimmed by 0 bases and J by 5 bases, leaving 6 bases between them. This CDR3 reads CASSPPGIDTQYF. The CDR3 DNA reads as TGTGCCAGCTCACCACCAGGGATAGATACGCAGTATTTT.

The sample holds a few counts of this clonotype. At one end the junction does not follow the germline gene, possibly because of a read error. The genes are TRBV3-1 and TRBJ2-3; 8 bases align to TRBD1. From germline, CDR1 is LGHDT and CDR2 YNNKEL (reference sequence). CDR3 length equals 14 residues. The CDR3 DNA sequence: TGTGCCAGCAGCCAAGAAAGGGGGACAGGTACGCAGTATTTT. Translation gives CASSQERGTGTQYF.

The rearrangement joins TRBV20-1 to TRBJ1-2, with TRBD1 identical over 9 bases. The germline V gene encodes CDR1 DFQATT and CDR2 SNEGSKA (reference sequence). The CDR3 covers 17 residues. The V gene end was trimmed by 0 bases and the J gene end by 7 bases; junction bases not matched to a gene: 15. CDR3 loop: CSARDRVPGTGRFGYTF. The CDR3 DNA sequence: TGCAGTGCTAGAGATCGGGTCCCGGGGACAGGGAGGTTTGGCTACACCTTC.

CDR3 in DNA: TGCAGCGTTGAAATGTACGGAGGCTACACCTTC. Translated, it gives CSVEMYGGYTF. The V gene is TRBV29-1, the J gene TRBJ1-2; unclear D gene. The CDR3 consists of 11 residues. With 2 bases removed from V and 8 bases from J, the gap between germline ends came to 9 bases. The germline gives CDR1 SQVTM, CDR2 ANQGSEA.

The sample holds a few counts of this clonotype. The chain employs TRBV7-2 and TRBJ2-3; D uncertain. The CDR3 covers 15 residues. Deletions cut 3 bases from V and 4 bases from J, with 14 bases between. Per the germline V gene, CDR1 is SGHTA and CDR2 is FQGNSA. The CDR3 here is CASSLPTASADTQYF. DNA of the CDR3: TGTGCCAGCAGCTTGCCGACTGCGAGCGCAGATACGCAGTATTTT.

The table lists this clonotype with a few counts. CDR3 in DNA: TGTGCCACCAGTAGTCCACAGGGGAACACCGGGGAGCTGTTTTTT. This encodes CATSSPQGNTGELFF. The rearrangement joins TRBV15 to TRBJ2-2, with D perhaps TRBD1 (6 bases). The V gene's germline CDR1 is LNHNV and CDR2 YYDKDF (reference sequence). The CDR3 covers 15 residues. V dropped 6 bases and J dropped 1 base, with 12 bases sitting between them.

This chain uses TRBV7-3 with TRBJ2-5; 10 nucleotides match TRBD1. Unmatched junction bases numbered 9, after V lost 6 bases and J lost 5 bases. CDR1 and CDR2 from the germline V gene are SGHTA and FQGTGA. The CDR3 spans 15 residues. For the CDR3, the DNA is TGTGCCAGCAGTCGCGGAGGGACAGGGGCTGAGACCCAGTACTTC. Amino acid sequence: CASSRGGTGAETQYF.

The chain has TRBV6-2 or TRBV6-3 and TRBJ2-3; 12 bases are shared with TRBD2. The germline gives CDR1 MNHEY, CDR2 SVGEGT. This CDR3 has 16 residues. The ends lost 5 bases at V and 6 bases at J; junction bases unmatched: 9. CDR3 nucleotide sequence: TGTGCCAGCAGTGGCCTCCTAGCGGGGGGGCCCGATACGCAGTATTTT. Its protein product is CASSGLLAGGPDTQYF.

This chain connects TRBV5-1 to TRBJ2-4, with D perhaps matching TRBD2 (6 bases). CDR3 length: 16 residues. V lost 4 bases and J lost 0, with 14 bases in between. Germline CDR1 reads SGHRS; CDR2 reads YFSETQ. CDR3: CASSAEGGLAKNIQYF. CDR3 in DNA: TGCGCCAGCAGCGCGGAGGGTGGATTAGCCAAAAACATTCAGTACTTC. The whole variable domain, remainder taken from reference TRBV5-1 and TRBJ2-4, is KAGVTQTPRYLIKTRGQQVTLSCSPISGHRSVSWYQQTPGQGLQFLFEYFSETQRNKGNFPGRFSGRQFSNSRSEMNVSTLELGDSALYLCASSAEGGLAKNIQYFGAGTRLSVL.

This chain links TRBV7-9 with TRBJ2-2; 8 bases map to TRBD1. The germline V gene encodes CDR1 SEHNR and CDR2 FQNEAQ (reference sequence). The CDR3 totals 17 residues. The V segment lost 3 bases and the J segment 1 base; nucleotides outside the gene matches: 7. CDR3 sequence reads: CASSFSTGTGNTGELFF. CDR3 nucleotides: TGTGCCAGCAGCTTTTCGACCGGGACAGGGAACACCGGGGAGCTGTTTTTT.